The present entry profiles one T cell receptor beta chain with its context. Its antigen is unidentified. The sample comes from a study of CXCR3-negative and CXCR3-positive naive CD8 T cells. Study-wide points: Hydrophobicity of TRB CDR3s was greater in CXCR3-positive naive cells than in CXCR3-negative naive cells.

Per germline, CDR1 SQVTM and CDR2 ANQGSEA. CDR3 size: 14 residues. UMI-labeled TRB cDNA libraries were prepared by 5' RACE. TCRdb derives one entry per CDR3 protein from the 5' RACE reads, leaving out DNA. Its table records about 150,000 distinct CDR3 sequences. Sequenced input: naive CXCR3+ CD8+ T cells from blood. Sample subset: CD45RO-CCR7+CD27+CD95- naive CD8+ T cells expressing CXCR3 (TNR3+). The source of this sequence is a human donor in good health. Some clones in this sample may be carry-over from other donors' samples. V usage is TRBV29-1 and J usage is TRBJ2-7; there is no DNA to check the TCRdb D call of TRBD2. This CDR3 is CSATAPGRPYEQYF.